Below, 27 T cell receptor beta chains from the same sample are listed, as sequenced in a study of T-cell reconstitution after alpha-beta-depleted transplantation in children. A library of TCRbeta sequences, prepared with unique molecular identifiers, was generated. MiXCR was run by TCRdb on the PCR reads, yielding one entry per CDR3 protein. The sample lists approximately 130,000 distinct CDR3 sequences, 9.5% to 10% seen once, with 24% in the top ten. Sequencing used PBMCs, mostly from graft donor cells, obtained 180 days after TCRalphabeta/CD19-depleted stem cell transplant. The source is a girl in the first two years of life who had a stem cell transplant for combined immunodeficiency, so the T cells may come from the graft donor.

CDR3 sequence reads: CASSLGGLAREQYF. In DNA, the CDR3 is TGTGCCAGCAGTTTGGGCGGCCTAGCCCGCGAGCAGTACTTC. The chain has TRBV27 and TRBJ2-7; the D gene is possibly TRBD2 (5 bases). Trimming stripped 3 bases from V and 6 bases from J, with 15 bases between. Germline V gives CDR1 MNHEY, CDR2 SMNVEV (reference sequence). The CDR3 spans 14 residues.

This clonotype was seen more than once but under ten times. V usage is TRBV7-2 and J usage is TRBJ2-3; D may be TRBD2 (6 bases). The CDR3 spans 14 residues. Germline V lookup: CDR1 SGHTA, CDR2 FQGNSA. Trimming stripped 1 base from V and 11 bases from J, with 16 bases between. CDR3 sequence reads: CASSLGGGAMQQYF. The CDR3 DNA is TGTGCCAGCAGCTTAGGGGGAGGCGCGATGCAGCAGTATTTT.

The rearrangement uses TRBV13 and TRBJ2-7; a possible D gene is TRBD2 (6 bases). V lost 5 bases and J lost 0, with 11 bases in between. CDR3 size: 14 residues. Germline assignment: CDR1 PRHDT and CDR2 FYEKMQ (reference sequence). Here the CDR3 DNA reads TGTGCCAGCAGCCGCGAGGAGGGCTCCTACGAGCAGTACTTC. Its translation is CASSREEGSYEQYF.

The chain carries TRBV11-2 and TRBJ2-7, with TRBD2 as a possible D gene (8 bases). The CDR3 length is 21 residues. V was cut by 4 bases and J by 2 bases, with 33 bases left in between. Germline CDR1 and CDR2: SGHAT and FQNNGV. This chain's CDR3 is CASSSHRGVGVSGARTYEQYF. Here the CDR3 DNA reads TGTGCCAGCAGCTCCCACAGGGGAGTCGGAGTTAGCGGGGCTCGAACCTACGAGCAGTACTTC.

This clonotype was found a few times. The rearrangement uses TRBV7-8 and TRBJ2-1; D is possibly TRBD2 (6 bases). Germline CDR1 SGHVS, CDR2 FQNEAQ. V was shortened by 5 bases and J by 8 bases, with 25 bases between the two germline ends. The CDR3 is 17 residues long. The CDR3 DNA is TGTGCCAGCAGCCCCAATCCCCCGCGCGGGGCCGTCCATGAGCAGTTCTTC. Its translation is CASSPNPPRGAVHEQFF.

Concerning this clonotype itself: The missing conserved phenylalanine or tryptophan at the end of this CDR3 makes a read error likely. This chain connects TRBV20-1 to TRBJ2-7, with 7 bases identical to TRBD1. Germline-derived CDR1 and CDR2 are DFQATT and SNEGSKA (reference sequence). This CDR3 comprises 15 residues. V was pared by 0 bases and J by 1 base, with 6 bases of the junction left unmatched. The CDR3 nucleotides read TGCAGTGCTAGAGACGGGGACAGCTCTTCCTACGAGCAGTACTAC. Translation: CSARDGDSSSYEQYY.

The chain recombines TRBV5-1 with TRBJ2-3, with 12 bases lining up with TRBD2. After removal of 4 bases from V and 0 bases from J, the junction contained 3 bases not matched to a gene. The CDR3 runs 16 residues. Germline CDR1 SGHRS, CDR2 YFSETQ. The CDR3 here is CASSTSGGLSTDTQYF. As DNA, the CDR3 is TGCGCCAGCAGCACTAGCGGGGGGCTGAGCACAGATACGCAGTATTTT.

V usage is TRBV7-8 and J usage is TRBJ2-7, with D unresolved. The CDR3 sequence is 13 residues long. CDR1 is SGHVS, CDR2 FQNEAQ, per germline. Between the trimmed V and J ends, which lost 5 bases and 4 bases, there was a span of 12 bases. CDR3: CASSPLGGYEQYF. The CDR3 region has the DNA TGTGCCAGCAGCCCCTTAGGCGGATACGAGCAGTACTTC.

J is TRBJ2-2 and V is TRBV12-3 or TRBV12-4; tentative D call: TRBD1 (6 bases). Trimming took off 5 bases at V and 6 bases at J, with 13 bases between the two ends. The CDR3 is 14 residues long. The CDR3 DNA is TGTGCCAGCAGTAGCCTTTGGGGGCCCGGGGAGCTGTTTTTT. Protein product: CASSSLWGPGELFF.

The V call is TRBV7-9, the J call TRBJ1-1; D uncertain. The CDR3 is 16 amino acids. The germline CDR1 and CDR2 sequences are SEHNR and FQNEAQ (reference sequence). V was pared by 6 bases and J by 6 bases, with 23 bases between. The CDR3 sequence: CASSLLRRSPSPEAFF. The CDR3 DNA follows: TGTGCCAGCAGTTTATTAAGGCGCAGTCCCTCCCCTGAAGCTTTCTTT.

The rearrangement links TRBV2 to TRBJ1-5; possible D gene TRBD1, 5 bases. The CDR3 has 14 amino acids. The V gene's germline CDR1 is SNHLY and CDR2 FYNNEI. The V and J ends lost 3 bases and 4 bases respectively, with 10 bases between them. The CDR3 sequence: CASSDRAWNQPQHF. CDR3 in DNA: TGTGCCAGCAGTGACAGGGCCTGGAATCAGCCCCAGCATTTT.

This clonotype was counted a few times. CDR3 nucleotide sequence: TGTGCCAGCAGCCAAAGAAGCGGGAGGGCCACAGATACGCAGTATTTT. This encodes CASSQRSGRATDTQYF. This sequence joins TRBV3-1 and TRBJ2-3; TRBD2 aligns across 10 bases. This CDR3 spans 16 amino acids. Germline V gives CDR1 LGHDT, CDR2 YNNKEL (reference sequence). V lost 2 bases to trimming and J lost 2 bases; unmatched junction nucleotides: 4.

Concerning this clonotype itself: Being one base from a much bigger clone, this may be a read error. The chain carries TRBV28 and TRBJ1-1, with D maybe TRBD1 (5 bases). Germline V gene data show CDR1 as MDHEN and CDR2 as SYDVKM. The CDR3 contains 13 residues. In DNA, the CDR3 is TGTGCCAGCAGTCGCAACAGGAACACTGAAGCTTACTTT. As protein: CASSRNRNTEAYF. Together with reference TRBV28 and TRBJ1-1, the CDR3 gives the full variable domain: DVKVTQSSRYLVKRTGEKVFLECVQDMDHENMFWYRQDPGLGLRLIYFSYDVKMKEKGDIPEGYSVSREKKERFSLILESASTNQTSMYLCASSRNRNTEAYFGQGTRLTVV.

The rearrangement links TRBV6-5 to TRBJ1-4, with unresolved D. The CDR3 is made up of 14 amino acids. The germline V and J ends were trimmed by 3 bases and 8 bases, with 13 bases remaining between them. Germline V CDR1 and CDR2: MNHEY, SVGAGI. The CDR3 is CASSYGDGSEKLFF. CDR3 sequence (DNA): TGTGCCAGCAGTTATGGTGACGGTAGCGAAAAACTGTTTTTT.

This clonotype was counted ten times or more. The chain combines TRBV29-1 with TRBJ1-1, with D tentatively TRBD1 (5 bases). Germline V gene data show CDR1 as SQVTM and CDR2 as ANQGSEA. V was shortened by 4 bases and J by 1 base, with 10 bases between the two germline ends. The CDR3 length is 13 residues. Here the CDR3 reads CSVGGEENTEAFF. The CDR3 region has the DNA TGCAGCGTTGGGGGGGAGGAGAACACTGAAGCTTTCTTT.

The chain is built from TRBV7-2 and TRBJ2-5; TRBD2 agrees at 11 bases. After removal of 1 base from V and 6 bases from J, the junction contained 7 bases not matched to a gene. The V gene's germline CDR1 is SGHTA and CDR2 FQGNSA. The length of the CDR3 is 16 residues. In DNA, the CDR3 is TGTGCCAGCAGCTTAGACATAGCGGGAGGGCCGAAGACCCAGTACTTC. It encodes CASSLDIAGGPKTQYF.

This clonotype was seen a few times. The chain has TRBV5-5 and TRBJ2-7; D uncertain. Germline V lookup: CDR1 SGHKS, CDR2 YYEKEE (reference sequence). The CDR3 is 15 amino acids. Trimming shortened V by 0 bases and J by 7 bases, and 17 bases separated the two germline ends. As DNA, the CDR3 is TGTGCCAGCAGCTTGGCCCTACAGCTCGTTTGGGAGCAGTACTTC. Translating it yields CASSLALQLVWEQYF.

Only a few counts were recorded for this clonotype. V is TRBV7-2 and J is TRBJ1-1; TRBD1 matches at 8 bases. The length of the CDR3 is 15 residues. CDR1 is SGHTA, CDR2 FQGNSA, per germline. Trimming removed 1 base from V and 6 bases from J; junction bases left unmatched: 7. The CDR3 sequence: CASSLVQGAWAEAFF. The DNA of the CDR3 is TGTGCCAGCAGCTTAGTCCAGGGGGCGTGGGCTGAAGCTTTCTTT.

This clonotype was recorded a few times. The DNA for the CDR3 is TGCAGTGCTAGTAGTGCAGGGCAGCCCCAGCATTTT. Translation gives CSASSAGQPQHF. This sequence joins TRBV20-1 and TRBJ1-5; D may be TRBD1 (5 bases). With 3 bases removed from V and 7 bases from J, the gap between germline ends came to 10 bases. Germline V CDR1 and CDR2: DFQATT, SNEGSKA (reference sequence). The CDR3 contains 12 residues.

This clonotype was recorded many times. This chain joins TRBV6-6 and TRBJ2-3; D is ambiguous. CDR3 length: 13 amino acids. V lost 6 bases, J lost 1 base, and 8 bases lay in between. Germline CDR1 MNHNY, CDR2 SVGAGI (reference sequence). This CDR3 reads CASRLDGTDTQYF. The CDR3 nucleotides are TGTGCCAGCAGACTCGATGGCACAGATACGCAGTATTTT.

This sequence joins TRBV20-1 and TRBJ2-3, with 9 bases fitting TRBD2. The CDR3 length is 13 residues. The V segment lost 8 bases and the J segment 2 bases; nucleotides outside the gene matches: 5. Germline V lookup: CDR1 DFQATT, CDR2 SNEGSKA (reference sequence). In nucleotides, the CDR3 is TGCAGTCTAGGACTAGCGAACACAGATACGCAGTATTTT. It codes for CSLGLANTDTQYF.

As to this clonotype: A much larger clone differs from this one at a single base, so this may be a read error. The V and J genes are TRBV7-2 and TRBJ2-1; weak D call: TRBD2 (6 bases). Trimming took off 2 bases at V and 7 bases at J, with 15 bases between the two ends. The CDR3 spans 15 residues. Per the germline V gene, CDR1 is SGHTA and CDR2 is FQGNSA. The CDR3 is CASSLQSVGGNEQFF. The DNA for the CDR3 is TGTGCCAGCAGCTTACAGAGCGTGGGGGGTAATGAGCAGTTCTTC.

This clonotype was seen more than once but under ten times. The V and J genes are TRBV7-2 and TRBJ1-1; TRBD1 might be the D (6 bases). Germline loops: CDR1 SGHTA, CDR2 FQGNSA. There are 16 residues in the CDR3. The V gene lost 2 bases and the J gene lost 0 bases, with 13 bases spanning the gap. This CDR3 is CASSLLGQLLNTEAFF. CDR3 bases: TGTGCCAGCAGCTTACTCGGACAGTTATTGAACACTGAAGCTTTCTTT.

This clonotype appeared a few times. This chain joins TRBV5-1 and TRBJ1-2, with D perhaps matching TRBD1 (6 bases). Per the germline V gene, CDR1 is SGHRS and CDR2 is YFSETQ. Trimming cost V 0 bases and J 4 bases, with 16 bases left between them. This CDR3 spans 16 amino acids. CDR3 nucleotide sequence: TGCGCCAGCAGCTTGGAGGGGGACTCAGGCCCCTATGGCTACACCTTC. Protein product: CASSLEGDSGPYGYTF.

The chain combines TRBV28 with TRBJ2-7; 9 bases line up with TRBD1. CDR3 size: 15 residues. Germline trimming cut 6 bases from V and 0 bases from J; bases unmatched to any gene: 6. The germline V gene encodes CDR1 MDHEN and CDR2 SYDVKM. The CDR3 DNA follows: TGTGCCAGCAGGGCCTGGGACAGGGACTCCTACGAGCAGTACTTC. Its translation: CASRAWDRDSYEQYF.

The chain uses TRBV7-2 and TRBJ2-7, with TRBD1 identical over 8 bases. The CDR3 has 14 amino acids. Germline V gene data show CDR1 as SGHTA and CDR2 as FQGNSA. V dropped 4 bases and J dropped 3; count of bases not matched to a gene: 5. The CDR3 DNA follows: TGTGCCAGCAGCTATACGACAGGGGACTACGAGCAGTACTTC. Translating it yields CASSYTTGDYEQYF.

This clonotype has a handful of counts. The chain is built from TRBV28 and TRBJ2-2, with no clear D. V gave up 8 bases and J gave up 5 bases, with 6 bases separating them. Germline V gene lookup returns CDR1 MDHEN and CDR2 SYDVKM. The CDR3 has 11 amino acids. This CDR3 reads CASVQTGELFF. Here the CDR3 DNA reads TGTGCCAGCGTACAGACCGGGGAGCTGTTTTTT.